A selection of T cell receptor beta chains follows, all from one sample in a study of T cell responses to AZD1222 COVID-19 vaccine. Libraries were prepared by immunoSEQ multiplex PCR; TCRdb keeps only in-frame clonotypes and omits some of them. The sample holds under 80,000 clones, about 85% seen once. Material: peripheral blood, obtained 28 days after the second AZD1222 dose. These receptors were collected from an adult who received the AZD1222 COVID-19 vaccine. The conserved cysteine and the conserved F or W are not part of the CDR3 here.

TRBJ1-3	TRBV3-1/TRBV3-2	ASSQEGGNTIY
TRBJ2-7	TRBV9	ASSPPGGLATHEQY
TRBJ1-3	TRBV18	ASSPNGPTAGNTIY
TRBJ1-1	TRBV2	ASSEPGVNTEAF
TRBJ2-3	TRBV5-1	ASSLQREGPVDTQY
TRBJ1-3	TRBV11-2	ASSLEEGYSGNTIY
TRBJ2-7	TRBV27	ASSLSIQAGLAGSYEQY
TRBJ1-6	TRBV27	ASSFAGQDDWGARSPLH
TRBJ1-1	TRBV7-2	ASSPPKGVGKTEAF
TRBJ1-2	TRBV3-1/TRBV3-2	ASSHGGKNYGYT
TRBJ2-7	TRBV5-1	ASSLARGSYEQY
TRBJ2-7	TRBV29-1	SVGDRVGEQY
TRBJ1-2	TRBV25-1	ARDKDANYGYT
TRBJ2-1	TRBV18	ASSPVRDNEQF
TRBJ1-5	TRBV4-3	ASSQDVGNQPQH
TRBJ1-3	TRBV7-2	ASSQQTSSGNTIY
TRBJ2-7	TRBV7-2	ASSLTGGDSYEQY
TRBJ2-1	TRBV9	ASSTSGSSYNEQF
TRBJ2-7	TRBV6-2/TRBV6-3	ASSYPQEGLAGAYEQY
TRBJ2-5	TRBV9	ASSAASGRSGETQY
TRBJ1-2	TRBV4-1	ASSQALQPLYGYT
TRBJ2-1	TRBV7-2	ASSLAANEQF
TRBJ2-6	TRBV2	ASSDRGHTGANVLT
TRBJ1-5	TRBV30	AWSTGAGQPQH
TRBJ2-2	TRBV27	ASSLLGRMELF
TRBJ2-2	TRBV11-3	ASSLDRTGLGVGELF
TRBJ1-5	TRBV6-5	ASRAGYGQPQH
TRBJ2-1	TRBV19	ASGLAGDNEQF
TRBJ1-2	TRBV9	ASSPGGQGLYGYT
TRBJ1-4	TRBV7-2	ASSLSQATNEKLF
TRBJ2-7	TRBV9	ASSVDSQVYEQY
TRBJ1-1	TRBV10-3	ASQGATEAF
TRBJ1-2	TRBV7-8	ASSQYQTGPYGYT
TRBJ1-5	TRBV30	AWSDPYPYQPQH
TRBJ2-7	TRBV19	ASTSWDGSSYEQY
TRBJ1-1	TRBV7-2	ASSFSRQAQGTEAF
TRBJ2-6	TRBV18	ASSATGGAGANVLT
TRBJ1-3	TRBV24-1	ATSETDSSGNTIY
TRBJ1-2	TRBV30	AWSSGQPYGYT
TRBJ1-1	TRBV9	ASSVSAQGVDTEAF
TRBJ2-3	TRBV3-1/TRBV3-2	ASSQLYRRNTDTQY
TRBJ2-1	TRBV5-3	ARSLGDSGTQSSYNEQF
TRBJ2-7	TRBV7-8	ASTTRGQGYEQY
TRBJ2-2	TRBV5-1	ASSLDILNTGELF
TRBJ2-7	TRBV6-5	ASTSGFAYEQY
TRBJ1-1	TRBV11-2	ASSHPRDRGNTEAF
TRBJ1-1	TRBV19	AAGRRQNTEAF
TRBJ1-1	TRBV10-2	ASREGNTEAF
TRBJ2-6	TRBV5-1	ASSSLPGGDGANVLT